The 19 T cell receptor beta chains given below trace back to one sample, sequenced in a study of immune evolution from preneoplasia to lung adenocarcinoma. Sequencing was performed with immunoSEQ multiplex PCR; in TCRdb, only in-frame clones are kept and a portion is missing. Found here are around 21,000 clones, 70% to 85% of them singletons; the top ten hold 5.6%. Sequenced input: FFPE invasive lung adenocarcinoma tissue. The source is a person aged 55 to 69 with lung adenocarcinoma.

A note on this clone: An end of the junction differs from the germline gene, which may be a read error. Other DNA sequences in the same sample also yield this CDR3. This chain connects TRBV5-6 to TRBJ2-5, with 8 bases that match TRBD2. This CDR3 is 15 amino acids long. Germline assignment: CDR1 SGHDT and CDR2 YYEEEE. CDR3 in DNA: TGTGCCAGCAGCTTGGGGAGCGGGGGCGCAGAGACTCAGTACTTC. It translates to CASSLGSGGAETQYF.

V is TRBV21-1 and J is TRBJ2-1. TRBV21-1 is a pseudogene. The CDR3 totals 15 residues. For the CDR3, the DNA is TGTGCCAGCAGCGCAGGCCCAGCCCCCTGGGGTGAGCAGTTCTTC. Translated, it gives CASSAGPAPWGEQFF.

This chain connects TRBV7-2 to TRBJ2-7; D is unclear. This CDR3 has 15 residues. Germline V gene sequence: CDR1 SGHTA, CDR2 FQGNSA. V lost 1 base to trimming and J lost 0 bases, with 10 bases between them. CDR3 protein: CASSLDPVGSYEQYF. CDR3 DNA: TGTGCCAGCAGCTTAGACCCGGTGGGCTCCTACGAGCAGTACTTC.

The chain is built from TRBV19 and TRBJ2-1, with TRBD1 matching 8 bases. The germline V gene has CDR1 LNHDA and CDR2 SQIVND (reference sequence). With 3 bases clipped from V and 7 bases from J, the junction kept 11 bases outside the gene matches. CDR3 size: 16 residues. CDR3 residues: CASSISWQGARNEQFF. CDR3 coding DNA: TGTGCCAGTAGTATTTCCTGGCAGGGGGCAAGAAATGAGCAGTTCTTC.

The rearrangement links TRBV5-1 to TRBJ2-1, with D possibly being TRBD2 (5 bases). Germline V gene data show CDR1 as SGHRS and CDR2 as YFSETQ. V was clipped by 4 bases and J by 8 bases, with 19 bases between them. This CDR3 is built from 15 residues. The CDR3, as DNA: TGCGCCAGCAGCCCGCAAGGCCGGGATTGGTATGAGCAGTTCTTC. Translated, it gives CASSPQGRDWYEQFF.

CDR3 in amino acids: CASSVGGGQGGETQYF. CDR3 DNA sequence: TGTGCCAGCAGCGTAGGTGGCGGTCAGGGGGGAGAGACCCAGTACTTC. The chain has TRBV9 and TRBJ2-5; D might be TRBD1 (7 bases). The CDR3 consists of 16 residues. The germline V and J ends were trimmed by 0 bases and 4 bases, with 16 bases remaining between them. Germline V gives CDR1 SGDLS, CDR2 YYNGEE.

The rearrangement joins TRBV10-3 to TRBJ2-2; TRBD2 aligns across 8 bases. This CDR3 contains 17 residues. The V gene's germline CDR1 is ENHRY and CDR2 SYGVKD. J gave up 6 bases and V 2 bases, and 11 bases lay outside the gene matches. The CDR3 spells CAISEPEKGGRSGELFF. The CDR3 bases are TGTGCCATCAGTGAGCCGGAGAAGGGCGGGAGGTCCGGGGAGCTGTTTTTT.

The V call is TRBV28, the J call TRBJ2-1; D gene uncertain. The CDR3 totals 16 residues. Germline CDR1 is MDHEN and CDR2 is SYDVKM. V was shortened by 5 bases and J by 6 bases, with 20 bases between the two germline ends. CDR3 sequence (DNA): TGTGCCAGCAGTCCCACGACAAGAGGTACCTCCAATGAGCAGTTCTTC. Its translation: CASSPTTRGTSNEQFF.

A word on this clone: In the same sample, other DNA sequences code for this CDR3. CDR3 residues: CAWNRDLNQPQHF. The DNA for the CDR3 is TGTGCCTGGAACCGGGACCTCAATCAGCCCCAGCATTTT. The chain joins TRBV30 to TRBJ1-5; maybe TRBD1 (5 bases). Looked up from germline, CDR1 is GTSNPN and CDR2 is SVGIG (reference sequence). The CDR3 is 13 residues long. Trimming removed 4 bases at V and 3 bases at J, with 10 bases between.

The chain has TRBV16 and TRBJ1-5, with a possible D match to TRBD1 (5 bases). Deletions cut 1 base from V and 4 bases from J, with 8 bases between. This CDR3 is built from 14 residues. Germline loops: CDR1 KGHSY, CDR2 FQNENV. CDR3 sequence reads: CASSQYGGNQPQHF. Here the CDR3 DNA reads TGTGCCAGCAGCCAATACGGGGGAAATCAGCCCCAGCATTTT.

V is TRBV29-1 and J is TRBJ2-1, with 9 bases matching TRBD1. CDR3 length equals 16 residues. V was clipped by 1 base and J by 5 bases; unmatched bases: 9. Germline CDR1 SQVTM, CDR2 ANQGSEA. The CDR3 nucleotides read TGCAGCGTTGAAGGAGTTGCGGGACAGGGCAACAATGAGCAGTTCTTC. Translating gives CSVEGVAGQGNNEQFF.

CDR3 coding DNA: TGTGCCAGCAGTTTACGAGCGGATCAGCCCCAGCATTTT. This translates into CASSLRADQPQHF. V gene TRBV27 combines with J gene TRBJ1-5; D ambiguous. The length of the CDR3 is 13 residues. Germline CDR1 and CDR2: MNHEY and SMNVEV (reference sequence). Trimming stripped 2 bases from V and 5 bases from J, with 7 bases between.

The gene calls are TRBV5-1 and TRBJ2-3; D is perhaps TRBD2 (5 bases). The CDR3 is 13 residues long. Germline V CDR1 and CDR2: SGHRS, YFSETQ. The ends were cut back, 7 bases at V and 2 bases at J, with 11 bases in the middle. The CDR3 is CASYEGATDTQYF. As DNA, the CDR3 is TGCGCCAGCTATGAGGGAGCCACAGATACGCAGTATTTT.

This clone was seen just once. The V call is TRBV28, the J call TRBJ2-7; no definite D call. The CDR3 has 14 amino acids. V dropped 2 bases and J dropped 4 bases, with 12 bases sitting between them. The germline gives CDR1 MDHEN, CDR2 SYDVKM. The CDR3 DNA reads as TGTGCCAGCAGTTTACGGAGCCCCCCTTACGAGCAGTACTTC. Translation gives CASSLRSPPYEQYF.

Only a few counts were recorded for this clone. The chain employs TRBV19 and TRBJ2-7; D is ambiguous. V lost 8 bases and J 4 bases, leaving 9 bases between the germline ends. Germline CDR1 reads LNHDA; CDR2 reads SQIVND (reference sequence). The CDR3 covers 11 residues. CDR3 sequence reads: CASRFGYEQYF. The CDR3 coding sequence is TGTGCCAGTCGATTCGGATACGAGCAGTACTTC.

Turning to this clone: The sample has other DNA sequences that encode this CDR3 too. V and J are TRBV18 and TRBJ2-3, with D possibly TRBD2 on 6 matching bases. Germline assignment: CDR1 KGHSH and CDR2 LQKENI. This CDR3 is 15 amino acids long. V lost 0 bases to trimming and J lost 1 base, with 8 bases between them. The chain's CDR3 is CASSPPLAGTDTQYF. DNA of the CDR3: TGTGCCAGCTCACCACCGTTAGCGGGCACAGATACGCAGTATTTT.

The chain couples TRBV10-3 to TRBJ1-1, with 11 nucleotides matching TRBD1. This CDR3 has 15 residues. V trimming: 8 bases; J trimming: 6 bases; junction bases outside the gene matches: 11. Germline CDR1 ENHRY, CDR2 SYGVKD. CDR3 DNA: TGTGCCATCCGCGGACAGGGGGCCTATTCTTCTGAAGCTTTCTTT. Translated, it gives CAIRGQGAYSSEAFF.

The rearrangement uses TRBV4-2 and TRBJ1-5; D might be TRBD1 (5 bases). V lost 2 bases to trimming and J lost 0 bases, with 11 bases between them. The CDR3 is made up of 16 amino acids. CDR1 and CDR2 from the germline V gene are LGHNA and YNFKEQ. CDR3 loop: CASSQTGDSSNQPQHF. The CDR3 nucleotides are TGTGCCAGCAGCCAAACGGGGGACTCTAGCAATCAGCCCCAGCATTTT.

The chain has TRBV7-9 and TRBJ2-5, with D perhaps TRBD2 (5 bases). V was cut by 0 bases and J by 9 bases, with 23 bases left in between. The CDR3 totals 17 residues. The germline gives CDR1 SEHNR, CDR2 FQNEAQ (reference sequence). CDR3 in DNA: TGTGCCAGCAGCTTAGCGAGTGGAGGACTGGGGATCTTGGCCCAGTACTTC. It encodes CASSLASGGLGILAQYF.